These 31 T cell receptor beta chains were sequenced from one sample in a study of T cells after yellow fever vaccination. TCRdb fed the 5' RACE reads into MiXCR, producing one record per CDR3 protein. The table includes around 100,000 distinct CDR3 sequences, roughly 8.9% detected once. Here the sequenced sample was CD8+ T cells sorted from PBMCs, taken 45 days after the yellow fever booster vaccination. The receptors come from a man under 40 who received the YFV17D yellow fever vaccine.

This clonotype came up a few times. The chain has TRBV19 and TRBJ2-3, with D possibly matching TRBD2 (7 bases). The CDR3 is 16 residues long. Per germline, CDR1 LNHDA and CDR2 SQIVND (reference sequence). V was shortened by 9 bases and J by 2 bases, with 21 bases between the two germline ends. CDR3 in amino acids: CASRDIGSGATDTQYF. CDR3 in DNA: TGTGCCAGCAGGGACATCGGAAGCGGGGCCACAGATACGCAGTATTTT.

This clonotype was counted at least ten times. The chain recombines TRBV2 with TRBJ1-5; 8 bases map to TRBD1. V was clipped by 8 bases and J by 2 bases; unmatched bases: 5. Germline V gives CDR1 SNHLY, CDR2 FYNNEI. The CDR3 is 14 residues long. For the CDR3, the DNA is TGTGCCAGCCGAGACAGGGGTGGCAATCAGCCCCAGCATTTT. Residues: CASRDRGGNQPQHF.

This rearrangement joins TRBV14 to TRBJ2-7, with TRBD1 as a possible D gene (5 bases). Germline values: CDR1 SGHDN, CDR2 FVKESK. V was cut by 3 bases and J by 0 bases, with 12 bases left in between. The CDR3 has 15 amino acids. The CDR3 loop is CASSHLTDSSYEQYF. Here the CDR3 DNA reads TGTGCCAGCAGCCACCTGACAGACAGCTCCTACGAGCAGTACTTC.

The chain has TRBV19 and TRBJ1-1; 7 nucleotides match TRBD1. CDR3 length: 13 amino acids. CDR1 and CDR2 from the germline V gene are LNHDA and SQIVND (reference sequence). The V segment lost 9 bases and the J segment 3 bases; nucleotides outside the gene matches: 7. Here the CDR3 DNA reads TGTGCCAGCGCACAGGGGCTGGACACTGAAGCTTTCTTT. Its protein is CASAQGLDTEAFF.

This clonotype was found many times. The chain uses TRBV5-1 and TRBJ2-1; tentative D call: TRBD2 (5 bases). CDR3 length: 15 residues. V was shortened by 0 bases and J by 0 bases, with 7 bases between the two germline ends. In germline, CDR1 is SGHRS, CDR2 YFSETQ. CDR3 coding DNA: TGCGCCAGCAGCTTGGATGGGAGCTCCTACAATGAGCAGTTCTTC. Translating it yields CASSLDGSSYNEQFF.

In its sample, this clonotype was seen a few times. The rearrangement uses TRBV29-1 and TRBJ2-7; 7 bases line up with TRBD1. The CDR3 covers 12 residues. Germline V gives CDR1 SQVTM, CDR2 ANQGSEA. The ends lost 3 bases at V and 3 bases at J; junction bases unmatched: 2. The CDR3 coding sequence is TGCAGCGTTGACCCAGGGGGCTACGAGCAGTACTTC. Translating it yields CSVDPGGYEQYF.

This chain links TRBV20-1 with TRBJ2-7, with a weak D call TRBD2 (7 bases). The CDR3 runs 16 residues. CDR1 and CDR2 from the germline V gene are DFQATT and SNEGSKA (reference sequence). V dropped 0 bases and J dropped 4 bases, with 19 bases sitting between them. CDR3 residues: CSARDPRDGGHYEQYF. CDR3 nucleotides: TGCAGTGCTAGAGATCCCCGGGACGGGGGGCATTACGAGCAGTACTTC.

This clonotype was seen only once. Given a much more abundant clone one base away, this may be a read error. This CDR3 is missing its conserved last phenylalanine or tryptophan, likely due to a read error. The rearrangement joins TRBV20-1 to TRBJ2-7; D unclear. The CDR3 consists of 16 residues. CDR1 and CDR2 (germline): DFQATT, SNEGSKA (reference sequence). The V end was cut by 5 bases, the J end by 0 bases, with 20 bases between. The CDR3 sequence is CSASTNPMGSSYEQYI. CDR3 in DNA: TGCAGTGCTTCCACGAACCCAATGGGGTCCTCCTACGAGCAGTACATC.

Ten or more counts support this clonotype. CDR3 coding DNA: TGCAGGGCCCAGGGCCCCTACAATGAGCAGTTCTTC. Translating gives CRAQGPYNEQFF. The J gene is TRBJ2-1, the V gene TRBV29-1, with a weak D call TRBD1 (5 bases). The CDR3 totals 12 residues. In germline, CDR1 is SQVTM, CDR2 ANQGSEA.

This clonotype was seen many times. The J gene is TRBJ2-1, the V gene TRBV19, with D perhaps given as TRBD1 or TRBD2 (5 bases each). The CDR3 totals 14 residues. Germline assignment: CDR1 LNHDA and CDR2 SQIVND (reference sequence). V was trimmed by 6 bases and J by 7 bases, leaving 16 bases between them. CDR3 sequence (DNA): TGTGCCAGTAGGCTTAGGGCAGGGAGTAATGAGCAGTTCTTC. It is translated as CASRLRAGSNEQFF. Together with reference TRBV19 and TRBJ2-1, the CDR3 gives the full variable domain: DGGITQSPKYLFRKEGQNVTLSCEQNLNHDAMYWYRQDPGQGLRLIYYSQIVNDFQKGDIAEGYSVSREKKESFPLTVTSAQKNPTAFYLCASRLRAGSNEQFFGPGTRLTVL.

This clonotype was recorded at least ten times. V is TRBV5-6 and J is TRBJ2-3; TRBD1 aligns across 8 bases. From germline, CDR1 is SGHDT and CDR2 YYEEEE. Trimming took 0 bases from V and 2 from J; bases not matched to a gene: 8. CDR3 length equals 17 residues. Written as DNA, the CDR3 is TGTGCCAGCAGCTTGGGGCGGAACAGGGGGTTCACAGATACGCAGTATTTT. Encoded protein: CASSLGRNRGFTDTQYF.

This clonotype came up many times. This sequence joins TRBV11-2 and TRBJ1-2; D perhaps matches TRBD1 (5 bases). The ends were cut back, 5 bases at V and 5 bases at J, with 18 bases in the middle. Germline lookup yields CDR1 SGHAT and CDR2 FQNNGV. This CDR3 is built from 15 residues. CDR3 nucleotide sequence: TGTGCCAGCAGCCTAACGCGGACAACCCAATATGGCTACACCTTC. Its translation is CASSLTRTTQYGYTF.

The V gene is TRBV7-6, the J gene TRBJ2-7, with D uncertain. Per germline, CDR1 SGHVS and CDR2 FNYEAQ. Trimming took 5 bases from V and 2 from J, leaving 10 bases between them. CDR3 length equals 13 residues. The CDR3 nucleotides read TGTGCCAGCAGCAATCAACCAACCTACGAGCAGTACTTC. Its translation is CASSNQPTYEQYF.

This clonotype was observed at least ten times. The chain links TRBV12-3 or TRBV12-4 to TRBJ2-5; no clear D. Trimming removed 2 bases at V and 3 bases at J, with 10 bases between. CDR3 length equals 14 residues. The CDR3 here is CASSLNLQKETQYF. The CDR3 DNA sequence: TGTGCCAGCAGTTTAAATCTACAGAAAGAGACCCAGTACTTC.

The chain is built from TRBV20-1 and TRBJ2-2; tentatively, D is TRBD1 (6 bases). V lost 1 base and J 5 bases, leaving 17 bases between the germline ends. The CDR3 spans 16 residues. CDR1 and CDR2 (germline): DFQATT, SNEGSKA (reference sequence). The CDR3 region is CSARGGTRRGTGELFF. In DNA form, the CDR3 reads TGCAGTGCTAGAGGCGGCACACGAAGGGGGACCGGGGAGCTGTTTTTT.

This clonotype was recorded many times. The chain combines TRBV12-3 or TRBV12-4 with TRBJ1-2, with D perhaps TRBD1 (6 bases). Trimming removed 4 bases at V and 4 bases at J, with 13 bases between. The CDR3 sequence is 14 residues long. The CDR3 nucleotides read TGTGCCAGCAGTTCCGGGGGCGCGGTCTATGGCTACACCTTC. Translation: CASSSGGAVYGYTF.

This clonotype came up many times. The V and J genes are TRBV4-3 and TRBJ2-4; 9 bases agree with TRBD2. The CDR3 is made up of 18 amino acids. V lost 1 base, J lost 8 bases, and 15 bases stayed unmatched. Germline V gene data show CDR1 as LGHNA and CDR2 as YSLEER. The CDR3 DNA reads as TGCGCCAGCAGCCAAGTATTGGCTAGCGGGACCCCCGGGGACATTCAGTACTTC. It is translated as CASSQVLASGTPGDIQYF.

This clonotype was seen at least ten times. In DNA, the CDR3 is TGCAGTGCTATGGCGGGAGTAGGGACCGGGGAGCTGTTTTTT. This translates into CSAMAGVGTGELFF. The chain couples TRBV20-1 to TRBJ2-2, with 7 bases fitting TRBD2. CDR1 and CDR2 (germline): DFQATT, SNEGSKA (reference sequence). The V segment lost 4 bases and the J segment 5 bases; nucleotides outside the gene matches: 7. The CDR3 contains 14 residues.

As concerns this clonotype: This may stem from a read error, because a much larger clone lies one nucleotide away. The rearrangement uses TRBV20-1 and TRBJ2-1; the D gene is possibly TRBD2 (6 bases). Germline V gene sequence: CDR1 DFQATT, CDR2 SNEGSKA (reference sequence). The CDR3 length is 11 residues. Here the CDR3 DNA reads TGCAGTGCGGCCCTAGCGAATGAGGAGTTCTTC. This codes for CSAALANEEFF.

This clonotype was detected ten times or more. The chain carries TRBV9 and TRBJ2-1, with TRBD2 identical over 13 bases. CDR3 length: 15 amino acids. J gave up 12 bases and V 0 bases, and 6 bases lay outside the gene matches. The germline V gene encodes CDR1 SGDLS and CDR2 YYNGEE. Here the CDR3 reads CASSVAGLAGYGQFF. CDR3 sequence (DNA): TGTGCCAGCAGCGTAGCGGGACTAGCGGGATATGGGCAGTTCTTC.

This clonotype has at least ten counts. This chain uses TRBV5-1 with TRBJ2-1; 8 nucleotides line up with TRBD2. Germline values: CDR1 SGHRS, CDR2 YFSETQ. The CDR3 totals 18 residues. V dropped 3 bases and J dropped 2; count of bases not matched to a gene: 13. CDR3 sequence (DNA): TGCGCCAGCAGCTCCTCGGGGGGGATAGCAAGCACCTACAATGAGCAGTTCTTC. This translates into CASSSSGGIASTYNEQFF.

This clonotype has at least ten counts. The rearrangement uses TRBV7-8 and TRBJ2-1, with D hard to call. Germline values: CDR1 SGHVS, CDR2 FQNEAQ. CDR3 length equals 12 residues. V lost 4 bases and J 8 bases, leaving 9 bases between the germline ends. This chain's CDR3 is CASSSQVDEQFF. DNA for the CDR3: TGTGCCAGCAGCTCCCAAGTTGATGAGCAGTTCTTC.

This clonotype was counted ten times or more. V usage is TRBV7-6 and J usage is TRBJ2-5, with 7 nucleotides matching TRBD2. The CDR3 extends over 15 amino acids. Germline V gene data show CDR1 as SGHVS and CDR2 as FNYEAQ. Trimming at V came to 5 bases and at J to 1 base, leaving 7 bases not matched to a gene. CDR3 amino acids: CASSPQAGTQETQYF. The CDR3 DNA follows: TGTGCCAGCAGCCCTCAAGCGGGGACCCAAGAGACCCAGTACTTC.

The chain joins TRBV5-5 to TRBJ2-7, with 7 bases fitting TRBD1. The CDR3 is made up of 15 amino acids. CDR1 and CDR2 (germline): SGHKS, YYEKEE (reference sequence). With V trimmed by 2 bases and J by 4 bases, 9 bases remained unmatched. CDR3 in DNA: TGTGCCAGCAGCTTCGAGGGGGCCGGGGCATACGAGCAGTACTTC. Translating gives CASSFEGAGAYEQYF.

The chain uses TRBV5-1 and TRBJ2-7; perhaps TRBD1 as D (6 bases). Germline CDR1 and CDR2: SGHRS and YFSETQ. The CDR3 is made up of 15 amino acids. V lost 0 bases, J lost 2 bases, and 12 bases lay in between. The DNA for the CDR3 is TGCGCCAGCAGCTTGGCCCGACAGGCTACCTACGAGCAGTACTTC. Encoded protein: CASSLARQATYEQYF.

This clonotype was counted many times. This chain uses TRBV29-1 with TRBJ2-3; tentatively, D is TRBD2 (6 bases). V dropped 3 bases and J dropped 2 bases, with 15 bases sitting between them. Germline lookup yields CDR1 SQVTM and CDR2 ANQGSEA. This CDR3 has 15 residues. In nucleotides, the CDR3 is TGCAGCGTTGAGGCCGGGGGACTGTACACAGATACGCAGTATTTT. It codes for CSVEAGGLYTDTQYF.

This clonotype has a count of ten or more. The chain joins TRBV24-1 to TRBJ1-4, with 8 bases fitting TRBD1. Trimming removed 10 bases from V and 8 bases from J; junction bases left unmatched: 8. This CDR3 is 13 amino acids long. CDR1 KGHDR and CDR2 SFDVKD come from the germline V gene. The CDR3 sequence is CATGGQGMEKLFF. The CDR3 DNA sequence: TGTGCCACGGGTGGACAGGGAATGGAAAAACTGTTTTTT.

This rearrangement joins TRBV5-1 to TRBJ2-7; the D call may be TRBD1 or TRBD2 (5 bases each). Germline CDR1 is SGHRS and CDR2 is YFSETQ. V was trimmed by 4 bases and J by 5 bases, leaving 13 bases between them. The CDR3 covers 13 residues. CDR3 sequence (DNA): TGCGCCAGCAGCGCCCCCGAGGGGAACGAGCAGTACTTC. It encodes CASSAPEGNEQYF.

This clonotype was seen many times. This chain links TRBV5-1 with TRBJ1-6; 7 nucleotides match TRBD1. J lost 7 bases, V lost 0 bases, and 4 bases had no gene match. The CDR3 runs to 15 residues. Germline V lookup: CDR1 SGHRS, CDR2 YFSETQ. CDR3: CASSLADRMNSPLHF. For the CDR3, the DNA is TGCGCCAGCAGCTTGGCGGACAGGATGAATTCACCCCTCCACTTT.

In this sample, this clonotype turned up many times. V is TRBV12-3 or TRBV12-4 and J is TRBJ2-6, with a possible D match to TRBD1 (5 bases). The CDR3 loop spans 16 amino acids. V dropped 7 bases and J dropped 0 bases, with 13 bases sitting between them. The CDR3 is CASNQGRGSGANVLTF. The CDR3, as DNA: TGTGCCAGCAACCAAGGAAGGGGCTCTGGGGCCAACGTCCTGACTTTC.

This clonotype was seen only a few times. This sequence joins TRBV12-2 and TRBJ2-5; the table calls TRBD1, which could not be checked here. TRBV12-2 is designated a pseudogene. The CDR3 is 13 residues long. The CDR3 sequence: CASLHRAQETQYF. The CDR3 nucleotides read TGTGCAAGTCTCCACAGGGCCCAAGAGACCCAGTACTTC.